This T cell receptor (beta chain) is from a study of OX40 agonist ivuxolimab in advanced cancers. Baseline was the first blood sampling point, followed by cycle 4 day 1 and cycle 7 day 1. Germline CDR1 reads SGHVS; CDR2 reads FQNEAQ. V lost 2 bases to trimming and J lost 6 bases, with 11 bases between them. The CDR3 contains 15 residues. Some clones are missing from TCRdb's copy, which holds only in-frame ones; the method was immunoSEQ multiplex PCR. The table has some 42,000 clones, over 80% seen once. V is TRBV7-8 and J is TRBJ1-6, with D tentatively TRBD1 (5 bases). The sequencing used CD4+ or CD8+ T cells sorted from blood, collected in a trial of the OX40 agonist ivuxolimab. This clonotype originated in an adult with an advanced solid tumor such as melanoma, head and neck, liver or kidney cancer. DNA for the CDR3: TGTGCCAGCAGCTTACTCGGGGACCTTAATTCACCCCTCCACTTT. The encoded protein is CASSLLGDLNSPLHF. The whole variable domain, filled in from reference TRBV7-8 and TRBJ1-6, reads GAGVSQSPRYKVAKRGQDVALRCDPISGHVSLFWYQQALGQGPEFLTYFQNEAQLDKSGLPSDRFFAERPEGSVSTLKIQRTQQEDSAVYLCASSLLGDLNSPLHFGNGTRLTVT.